This T cell receptor (beta chain) was identified in a study of blood T cell repertoires in COVID-19. Overall study context: Collection of acute and convalescent COVID-19 samples took place in the United States, Italy and Spain. Nucleic acid was either cDNA or gDNA, and it came from T cells, B-cell-depleted T cells, or PBMCs.

Germline CDR1 is SGDLS and CDR2 is YYNGEE. Losses at the gene ends were 4 bases for V and 10 bases for J; bases not matched to a gene: 16. CDR3 length: 15 residues. In the original analysis: Amplification of reference gene primers was used by the study to estimate nucleated cell counts. Sequencing used immunoSEQ multiplex PCR; TCRdb keeps in-frame clones, though not all of them. The V and J calls and the clone size are those of that table, but D and trimming were determined from the DNA. The profile shows 250,000 to 300,000 clones, 70% to 90% of them singletons. This clonotype originated in a woman between 25 and 40 years old who had recovered from COVID-19. The gene calls are TRBV9 and TRBJ1-2; 7 bases fit TRBD1. The specimen sequenced was peripheral blood. The CDR3: CASSYADREEFDYTF. CDR3 coding DNA: TGTGCCAGCAGCTACGCCGACAGGGAGGAGTTCGACTACACCTTC. Full variable domain (remainder filled in from reference TRBV9 and TRBJ1-2): DSGVTQTPKHLITATGQRVTLRCSPRSGDLSVYWYQQSLDQGLQFLIQYYNGEERAKGNILERFSAQQFPDLHSELNLSSLELGDSALYFCASSYADREEFDYTFGSGTRLTVV.